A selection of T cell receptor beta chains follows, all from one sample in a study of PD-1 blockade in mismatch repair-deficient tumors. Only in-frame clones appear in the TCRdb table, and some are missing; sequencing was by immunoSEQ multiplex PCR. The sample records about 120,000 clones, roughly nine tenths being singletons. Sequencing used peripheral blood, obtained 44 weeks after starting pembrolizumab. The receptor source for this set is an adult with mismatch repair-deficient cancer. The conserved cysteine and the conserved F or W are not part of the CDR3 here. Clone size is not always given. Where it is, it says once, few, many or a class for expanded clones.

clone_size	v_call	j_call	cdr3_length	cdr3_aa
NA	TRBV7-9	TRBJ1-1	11	ASSREVNTEAF
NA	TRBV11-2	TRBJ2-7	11	ASSLAGTYEQY
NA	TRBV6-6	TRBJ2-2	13	ASGLHGRNTGELF
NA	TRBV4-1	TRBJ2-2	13	ASSQVPGNTGELF
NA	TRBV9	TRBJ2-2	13	ASSGPGGNTGELF
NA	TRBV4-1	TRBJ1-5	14	ASSQVIGHNNQPQH
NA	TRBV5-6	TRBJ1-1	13	ASSLLALGNTEAF
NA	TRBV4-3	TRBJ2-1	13	ASSQDTGRYNEQF
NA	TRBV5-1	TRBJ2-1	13	ASSLARPSYNEQF
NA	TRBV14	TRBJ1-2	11	ASSQQGVHGYT
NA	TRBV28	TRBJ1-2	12	ASSLERRGHGYT
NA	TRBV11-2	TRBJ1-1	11	ASSLGGNTEAF
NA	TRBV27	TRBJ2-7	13	ASSLRVSQTYEQY
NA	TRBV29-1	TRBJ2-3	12	SVPGTGEADTQY
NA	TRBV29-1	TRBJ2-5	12	SVEDLGQEETQY
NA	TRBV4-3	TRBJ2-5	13	ASSQGTGGAETQY
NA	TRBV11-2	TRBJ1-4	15	ASSQSRDRYWSEKLF
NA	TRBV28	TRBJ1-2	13	ASYPGQGASYGYT
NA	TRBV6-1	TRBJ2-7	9	ASSRDHEQY
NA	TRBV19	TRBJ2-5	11	ASSFGSWETQY
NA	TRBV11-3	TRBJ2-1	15	ASSLGAGLADNNEQF
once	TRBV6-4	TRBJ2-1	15	ASSLRLAPLSYNEQF
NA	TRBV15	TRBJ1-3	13	ATSRDPQSGNTIY
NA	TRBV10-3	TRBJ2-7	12	AIRDRGPIDEQY
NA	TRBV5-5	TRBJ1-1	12	ASSRTAGGTEAF
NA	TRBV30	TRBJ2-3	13	AWSVWDRGTDTQY
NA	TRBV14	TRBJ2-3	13	ASSQVAPTTDTQY
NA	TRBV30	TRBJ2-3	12	AWSGGVGTDTQY
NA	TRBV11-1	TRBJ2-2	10	ASSFRAGELF
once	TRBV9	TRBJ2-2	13	ASSVGPTGHGELF
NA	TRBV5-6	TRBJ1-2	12	ASSSEQVYYGYT
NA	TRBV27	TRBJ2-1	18	ASSLYTSGRPDIPYNEQF
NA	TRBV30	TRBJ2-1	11	AWSVLEIGEQF
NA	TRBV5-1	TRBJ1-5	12	ASSFRGGGQPQH
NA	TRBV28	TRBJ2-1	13	ASYRGTSAYNEQF
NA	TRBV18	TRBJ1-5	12	ASSPTTDNQPQH
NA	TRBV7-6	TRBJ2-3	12	ASSFGGHTDTQY
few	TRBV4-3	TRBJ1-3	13	ASSQAYRVGNTIY
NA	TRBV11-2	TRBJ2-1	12	ASSSSGRDNEQF
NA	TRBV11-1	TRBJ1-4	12	ASSLAPTNEKLF
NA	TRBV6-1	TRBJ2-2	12	ASRRQGSGGELF
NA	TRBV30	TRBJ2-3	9	AWSQTDTQY
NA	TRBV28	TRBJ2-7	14	ASSSGLAGVGYEQY
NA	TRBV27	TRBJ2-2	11	ASSWGGTGELF
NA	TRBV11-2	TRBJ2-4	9	ASSLRSIQY
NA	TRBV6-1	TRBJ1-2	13	ASSEWPGQGFGYT
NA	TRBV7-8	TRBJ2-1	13	ASSSEGLGNNEQF
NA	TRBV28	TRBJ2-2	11	ASKYGQTGELF
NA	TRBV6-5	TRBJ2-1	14	ASSYRGLAGGNEQF
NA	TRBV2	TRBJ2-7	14	ASGSYGGTGWFEQY
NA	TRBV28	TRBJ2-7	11	ASSLYVEGEQY
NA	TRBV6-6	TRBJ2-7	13	ASSYPRQGRYEQY
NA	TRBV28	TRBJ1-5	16	ASSLRQGSSFFGQPQH
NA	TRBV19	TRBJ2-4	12	ASSITLQGNIQY